This TCR beta chain stems from a study of neurological immune-mediated disorders. Overall study findings and caveats: Patients with HTLV-1-associated myelopathy had the highest level of TCR clonal expansion, whereas patients with multiple sclerosis had the lowest level, falling beneath the level found in healthy controls. Private repertoires in all groups were suggested, as expanded clones shared no CDR3 amino acid sequences across subjects.

This clonotype was observed many times. Its cognate antigen is unknown. The sorted libraries took about a million CD4+ or CD8+ T cells. CDR3 length: 14 amino acids. Losses at the gene ends were 5 bases for V and 5 bases for J; bases not matched to a gene: 7. CDR1 and CDR2 (germline): DFQATT, SNEGSKA (reference sequence). cDNA synthesis was performed by 5'RACE with 10-nucleotide random UMIs. Using its own MiXCR run on the 5' RACE reads, TCRdb lists one record per CDR3 protein. The sample contains about 55,000 distinct CDR3 sequences, more than 3% of which appear only once. The sample consisted of CD4+ T cells from blood. The sequence was obtained from a woman between 40 and 55 years old with multiple sclerosis. This chain uses TRBV20-1 with TRBJ2-2; TRBD2 agrees at 8 bases. For the CDR3, the DNA is TGCAGTGCTGGGGCGGGGGGTTTGACCGGGGAGCTGTTTTTT. Translated: CSAGAGGLTGELFF.